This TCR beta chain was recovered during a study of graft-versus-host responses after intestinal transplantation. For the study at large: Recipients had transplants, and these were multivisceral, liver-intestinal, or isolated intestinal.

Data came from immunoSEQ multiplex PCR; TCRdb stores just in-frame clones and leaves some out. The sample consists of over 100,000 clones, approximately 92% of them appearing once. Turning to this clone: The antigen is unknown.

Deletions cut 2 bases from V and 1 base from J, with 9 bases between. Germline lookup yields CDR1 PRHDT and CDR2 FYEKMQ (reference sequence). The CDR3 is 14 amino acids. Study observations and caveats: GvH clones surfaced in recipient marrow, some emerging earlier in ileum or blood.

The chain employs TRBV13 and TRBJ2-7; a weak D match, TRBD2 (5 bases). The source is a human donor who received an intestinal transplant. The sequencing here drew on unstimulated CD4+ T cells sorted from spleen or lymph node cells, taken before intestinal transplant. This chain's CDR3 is CASSLRELSYEQYF. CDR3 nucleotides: TGTGCCAGCAGCTTAAGGGAGCTATCCTACGAGCAGTACTTC. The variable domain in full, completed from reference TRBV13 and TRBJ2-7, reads AAGVIQSPRHLIKEKRETATLKCYPIPRHDTVYWYQQGPGQDPQFLISFYEKMQSDKGSIPDRFSAQQFSDYHSELNMSSLELGDSALYFCASSLRELSYEQYFGPGTRLTVT.